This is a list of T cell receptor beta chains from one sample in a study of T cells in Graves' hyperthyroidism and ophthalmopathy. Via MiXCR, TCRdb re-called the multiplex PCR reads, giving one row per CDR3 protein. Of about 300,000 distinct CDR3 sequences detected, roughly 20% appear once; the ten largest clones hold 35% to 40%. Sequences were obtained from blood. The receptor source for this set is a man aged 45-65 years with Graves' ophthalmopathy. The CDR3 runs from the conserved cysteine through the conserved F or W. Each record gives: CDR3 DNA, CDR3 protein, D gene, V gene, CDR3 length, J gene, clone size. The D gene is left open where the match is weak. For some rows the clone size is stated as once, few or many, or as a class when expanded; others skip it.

CDR3 DNA: TGCGCCAGCAGCCCCGGACTAGCGGGAGGGACTAGCACAGATACGCAGTATTTT; CDR3 protein: CASSPGLAGGTSTDTQYF; D gene: TRBD2; V gene: TRBV4-1; CDR3 length: 18; J gene: TRBJ2-3; clone size: .
CDR3 DNA: TGTGCCAGTAGCTCGACAGCCAGACACTCTGGGGCCAACGTCCTGACTTTC; CDR3 protein: CASSSTARHSGANVLTF; D gene: .; V gene: TRBV19; CDR3 length: 17; J gene: TRBJ2-6; clone size: .
CDR3 DNA: TGTGCCAGCAGTTCCCTAGTAGGTGAGCAGTTCTTC; CDR3 protein: CASSSLVGEQFF; D gene: .; V gene: TRBV12-3/TRBV12-4; CDR3 length: 12; J gene: TRBJ2-1; clone size: few
CDR3 DNA: TGTGCCAGCAGCTCCGGGACTAGCGGGAGGATGTACGAGCAGTACTTC; CDR3 protein: CASSSGTSGRMYEQYF; D gene: TRBD2; V gene: TRBV11-2; CDR3 length: 16; J gene: TRBJ2-7; clone size: many
CDR3 DNA: TGTGCCAGCAGCCAAGAAGGCAGGGGAGAAGAAAAACTGTTTTTT; CDR3 protein: CASSQEGRGEEKLFF; D gene: .; V gene: TRBV3-1; CDR3 length: 15; J gene: TRBJ1-4; clone size: many
CDR3 DNA: TGTGCCAGTAGCCCGACTCCTTCGGTTGGCTACACCTTC; CDR3 protein: CASSPTPSVGYTF; D gene: .; V gene: TRBV11-2; CDR3 length: 13; J gene: TRBJ1-2; clone size: .
CDR3 DNA: TGTGCCAGCATCTCGAGGCCTAATCAGCCCCAGCATTTT; CDR3 protein: CASISRPNQPQHF; D gene: .; V gene: TRBV6-1; CDR3 length: 13; J gene: TRBJ1-5; clone size: few
CDR3 DNA: TGTGCCAGCAGTTACGAACTAGCGGGAGTCGGTGAGCAGTTCTTC; CDR3 protein: CASSYELAGVGEQFF; D gene: TRBD2; V gene: TRBV6-2/TRBV6-3; CDR3 length: 15; J gene: TRBJ2-1; clone size: many
CDR3 DNA: TGTGCCAGCTCAGACAGGGGCCCGTATAGCAATCAGCCCCAGCATTTT; CDR3 protein: CASSDRGPYSNQPQHF; D gene: TRBD1; V gene: TRBV2; CDR3 length: 16; J gene: TRBJ1-5; clone size: few
CDR3 DNA: TGTGCCAGCAGCGCCTCCGGGACAGACCGCTCTGGGGCCAACGTCCTGACTTTC; CDR3 protein: CASSASGTDRSGANVLTF; D gene: TRBD1; V gene: TRBV5-4; CDR3 length: 18; J gene: TRBJ2-6; clone size: .
CDR3 DNA: TGTGCCAGCAGTCAAACTAGCGGGAGCTCCACAGATACGCAGTATTTT; CDR3 protein: CASSQTSGSSTDTQYF; D gene: TRBD2; V gene: TRBV6-1; CDR3 length: 16; J gene: TRBJ2-3; clone size: many
CDR3 DNA: TGTGCCAGCACCCCCGGGACTTTGTATAATTCACCCCTCCACTTT; CDR3 protein: CASTPGTLYNSPLHF; D gene: .; V gene: TRBV6-1; CDR3 length: 15; J gene: TRBJ1-6; clone size: .
CDR3 DNA: TGTGCCAGCAGCCCGGGACTAGCGGGATTCTCCTACAATGAGCAGTTCTTC; CDR3 protein: CASSPGLAGFSYNEQFF; D gene: TRBD2; V gene: TRBV7-2; CDR3 length: 17; J gene: TRBJ2-1; clone size: .
CDR3 DNA: TGTGCCAGCAGCTCGGGACAGCTCTTCGAGCAGTACTTC; CDR3 protein: CASSSGQLFEQYF; D gene: TRBD1; V gene: TRBV11-3; CDR3 length: 13; J gene: TRBJ2-7; clone size: many
CDR3 DNA: TGTGCCAGCTCTCTCGACAGGACCACCGGGGAGCTGTTTTTT; CDR3 protein: CASSLDRTTGELFF; D gene: .; V gene: TRBV18; CDR3 length: 14; J gene: TRBJ2-2; clone size: .
CDR3 DNA: TGTGCCAGCAGAAGTGGGACACCTAATGAAAAACTGTTTTTT; CDR3 protein: CASRSGTPNEKLFF; D gene: .; V gene: TRBV2; CDR3 length: 14; J gene: TRBJ1-4; clone size: .
CDR3 DNA: TGTGCCTGGAGCTTGAGTTCAAGAAGCACAGATACGCAGTATTTT; CDR3 protein: CAWSLSSRSTDTQYF; D gene: .; V gene: TRBV30; CDR3 length: 15; J gene: TRBJ2-3; clone size: .
CDR3 DNA: TGTGCCAGCAGCGGTTTGGGCACAGAGTACGGGGAGCTGTTTTTT; CDR3 protein: CASSGLGTEYGELFF; D gene: .; V gene: TRBV11-2; CDR3 length: 15; J gene: TRBJ2-2; clone size: many
CDR3 DNA: TGTGCCCCAACTTTGAACACTGAAGCTTTCTTT; CDR3 protein: CAPTLNTEAFF; D gene: .; V gene: TRBV28; CDR3 length: 11; J gene: TRBJ1-1; clone size: few
CDR3 DNA: TGTGCCAGCAGTCGGACTAGCGGGTTAAGCTCCTACGAGCAGTACTTC; CDR3 protein: CASSRTSGLSSYEQYF; D gene: TRBD2; V gene: TRBV12-3/TRBV12-4; CDR3 length: 16; J gene: TRBJ2-7; clone size: .
CDR3 DNA: TGTGCCAGCAACAGGGAAGGGAGCACTGAAGCTTTCTTT; CDR3 protein: CASNREGSTEAFF; D gene: .; V gene: TRBV9; CDR3 length: 13; J gene: TRBJ1-1; clone size: few
CDR3 DNA: TGCAGTGCTAGAAACCTAGCGAGACTCTACGAGCAGTACTTC; CDR3 protein: CSARNLARLYEQYF; D gene: .; V gene: TRBV20-1; CDR3 length: 14; J gene: TRBJ2-7; clone size: many
CDR3 DNA: TGTGCCATCAGTGATGGACAGATGAATGAAAAACTGTTTTTT; CDR3 protein: CAISDGQMNEKLFF; D gene: .; V gene: TRBV10-3; CDR3 length: 14; J gene: TRBJ1-4; clone size: few
CDR3 DNA: TGTGCCAGCAGTGGTTGGGGGTTTATGGAGACCCAGTACTTC; CDR3 protein: CASSGWGFMETQYF; D gene: .; V gene: TRBV27; CDR3 length: 14; J gene: TRBJ2-5; clone size: few
CDR3 DNA: TGTGCCACCAGTGGTCAAGGGATTGGGAACACCGGGGAGCTGTTTTTT; CDR3 protein: CATSGQGIGNTGELFF; D gene: .; V gene: TRBV24-1; CDR3 length: 16; J gene: TRBJ2-2; clone size: .
CDR3 DNA: TGTGCCACCAGTGATCGGCCGGGACAGGGGGCGGCGGAGACCCAGTACTTC; CDR3 protein: CATSDRPGQGAAETQYF; D gene: TRBD1; V gene: TRBV24-1; CDR3 length: 17; J gene: TRBJ2-5; clone size: .
CDR3 DNA: TGTGCCAGCCATTCCGGGCCCGTCTTGGAGCAGTACTTC; CDR3 protein: CASHSGPVLEQYF; D gene: .; V gene: TRBV28; CDR3 length: 13; J gene: TRBJ2-7; clone size: .
CDR3 DNA: TGTGCCAGCAGCTTAATGGCAGGGACCACTGAAGCTTTCTTT; CDR3 protein: CASSLMAGTTEAFF; D gene: .; V gene: TRBV7-3; CDR3 length: 14; J gene: TRBJ1-1; clone size: .
CDR3 DNA: TGTGCCAGCAGCTCCCGGGACGGTTTGAACACCGGGGAGCTGTTTTTT; CDR3 protein: CASSSRDGLNTGELFF; D gene: .; V gene: TRBV11-1; CDR3 length: 16; J gene: TRBJ2-2; clone size: many
CDR3 DNA: TGTGCCAGCAGCGTAAAACCCGCAGAGAGCGGGAGTCGGGGAAACATTCAGTACTTC; CDR3 protein: CASSVKPAESGSRGNIQYF; D gene: TRBD2; V gene: TRBV9; CDR3 length: 19; J gene: TRBJ2-4; clone size: few
CDR3 DNA: TGTGCCAGCAGCCGGGGACTTTCCACAGATACGCAGTATTTT; CDR3 protein: CASSRGLSTDTQYF; D gene: .; V gene: TRBV3-1; CDR3 length: 14; J gene: TRBJ2-3; clone size: few
CDR3 DNA: TGTGCCAGCAGCTTAGTACCGATTCCTAGCGGGCCCACAGATACGCAGTATTTT; CDR3 protein: CASSLVPIPSGPTDTQYF; D gene: TRBD2; V gene: TRBV7-9; CDR3 length: 18; J gene: TRBJ2-3; clone size: .
CDR3 DNA: TGCAGTGCTAGAGACCGGGACAGGGCTCCCGGGGTTAATTCACCCCTCCACTTT; CDR3 protein: CSARDRDRAPGVNSPLHF; D gene: TRBD1; V gene: TRBV20-1; CDR3 length: 18; J gene: TRBJ1-6; clone size: few
CDR3 DNA: TGCAGCGTCGGGGGGCCCGGGGAGCTGTTTTTT; CDR3 protein: CSVGGPGELFF; D gene: .; V gene: TRBV29-1; CDR3 length: 11; J gene: TRBJ2-2; clone size: .
CDR3 DNA: TGTGCCAGCAGTTTAAGGGTCGCCGGGACTAGCGGAGGGGATGAGCAGTTCTTC; CDR3 protein: CASSLRVAGTSGGDEQFF; D gene: TRBD2; V gene: TRBV27; CDR3 length: 18; J gene: TRBJ2-1; clone size: few
CDR3 DNA: TGTGCCAGCAGTTTACTAGCTGTAACAGATACGCAGTATTTT; CDR3 protein: CASSLLAVTDTQYF; D gene: .; V gene: TRBV6-5; CDR3 length: 14; J gene: TRBJ2-3; clone size: .
CDR3 DNA: TGTGCCAGCTCTCCCGGGACGGTTAATAGCAATCAGCCCCAGCATTTT; CDR3 protein: CASSPGTVNSNQPQHF; D gene: .; V gene: TRBV18; CDR3 length: 16; J gene: TRBJ1-5; clone size: .
CDR3 DNA: TGTGCCAGCAGTGACTTAGCCCGGGAAGCTTTCTTT; CDR3 protein: CASSDLAREAFF; D gene: .; V gene: TRBV25-1; CDR3 length: 12; J gene: TRBJ1-1; clone size: .
CDR3 DNA: TGTGCCAGCAGCCGGGGGAGGTTCTATGGCTACACCTTC; CDR3 protein: CASSRGRFYGYTF; D gene: .; V gene: TRBV7-2; CDR3 length: 13; J gene: TRBJ1-2; clone size: few
CDR3 DNA: TGTGCCAGCAGCTTTGGACTGATGAACACTGAAGCTTTCTTT; CDR3 protein: CASSFGLMNTEAFF; D gene: .; V gene: TRBV7-2; CDR3 length: 14; J gene: TRBJ1-1; clone size: many
CDR3 DNA: TGTGCCAGCAGAGGGCTTACCTACAATGAGCAGTTCTTC; CDR3 protein: CASRGLTYNEQFF; D gene: .; V gene: TRBV7-9; CDR3 length: 13; J gene: TRBJ2-1; clone size: few
CDR3 DNA: TGCAGTGCCGGGGGTAGCGGGGGAGGCACCGGGGAGCTGTTTTTT; CDR3 protein: CSAGGSGGGTGELFF; D gene: TRBD2; V gene: TRBV20-1; CDR3 length: 15; J gene: TRBJ2-2; clone size: .
CDR3 DNA: TGTGCCAGCAGCTCGGACCCCGGGACCTCGCCCGGGGCTTTCTTT; CDR3 protein: CASSSDPGTSPGAFF; D gene: .; V gene: TRBV13; CDR3 length: 15; J gene: TRBJ1-1; clone size: .
CDR3 DNA: TGTGCCAGCAGCCAAGATCGTTGGCAAGAGACCCAGTACTTC; CDR3 protein: CASSQDRWQETQYF; D gene: .; V gene: TRBV3-1; CDR3 length: 14; J gene: TRBJ2-5; clone size: few
CDR3 DNA: TGTGCCAGCAGCCGGGGGACAGGGGCCTACGAGCAGTACTTC; CDR3 protein: CASSRGTGAYEQYF; D gene: TRBD1; V gene: TRBV13; CDR3 length: 14; J gene: TRBJ2-7; clone size: many
CDR3 DNA: TGTGCCAGCAGCTTAGTTCCAGGTTCCTACAATGAGCAGTTCTTC; CDR3 protein: CASSLVPGSYNEQFF; D gene: .; V gene: TRBV11-1; CDR3 length: 15; J gene: TRBJ2-1; clone size: many
CDR3 DNA: TGTGCCAGCAGCTTAAGGACAGGGGAAAAACTGTTTTTT; CDR3 protein: CASSLRTGEKLFF; D gene: TRBD1; V gene: TRBV11-2; CDR3 length: 13; J gene: TRBJ1-4; clone size: many
CDR3 DNA: TGTGCCAGCACCTCAAGGCTAGCGAACAGAAAAAACATTCAGTACTTC; CDR3 protein: CASTSRLANRKNIQYF; D gene: .; V gene: TRBV27; CDR3 length: 16; J gene: TRBJ2-4; clone size: few
CDR3 DNA: TGTGCCATCAGTGAGTCGGCAGGAACTTCTGGAAACACCATATATTTT; CDR3 protein: CAISESAGTSGNTIYF; D gene: .; V gene: TRBV10-3; CDR3 length: 16; J gene: TRBJ1-3; clone size: few
CDR3 DNA: TGTGCCAGCAGTGAATGGACTAGCGGGAGTTTATACAATGAGCAGTTCTTC; CDR3 protein: CASSEWTSGSLYNEQFF; D gene: TRBD2; V gene: TRBV6-1; CDR3 length: 17; J gene: TRBJ2-1; clone size: .